This T cell receptor (beta chain) derives from a study of vaccination and CD4 T cells after COVID-19. This clonotype has more than one count but fewer than ten. The antigen is not known. This sample's treatment: approximately nine-day PBMC culture with coronavirus spike peptide pools or control peptides (ViraFEST assay). An Oncomine TCR Beta short-read assay was used to sequence the DNA from cultured CD4+ T cells. TCRdb used MiXCR to reprocess the PCR reads, holding one entry per CDR3 protein. The sample carries 12,000 or so distinct CDR3 sequences, roughly 60% recorded once. This sequence was found in a human donor who had recovered from COVID-19. Material for sequencing was CD4+ T cells from blood, cultured in vitro.

CDR3: CSAQPGTRSNEQFF. In DNA form, the CDR3 reads TGCAGTGCTCAGCCCGGGACTAGGAGCAATGAGCAGTTCTTC. The V and J genes are TRBV20-1 and TRBJ2-1, with TRBD2 matching 8 bases. The V gene's germline CDR1 is DFQATT and CDR2 SNEGSKA (reference sequence). CDR3 size: 14 residues. V trimming: 5 bases; J trimming: 6 bases; junction bases outside the gene matches: 9.